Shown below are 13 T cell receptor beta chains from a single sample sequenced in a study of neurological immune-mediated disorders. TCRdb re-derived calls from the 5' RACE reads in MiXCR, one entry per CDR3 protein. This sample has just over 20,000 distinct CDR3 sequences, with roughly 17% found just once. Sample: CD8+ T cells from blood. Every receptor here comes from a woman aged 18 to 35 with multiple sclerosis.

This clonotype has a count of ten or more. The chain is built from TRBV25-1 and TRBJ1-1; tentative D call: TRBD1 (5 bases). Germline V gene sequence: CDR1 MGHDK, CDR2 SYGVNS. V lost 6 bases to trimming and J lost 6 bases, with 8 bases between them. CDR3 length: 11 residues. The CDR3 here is CASRQGPEAFF. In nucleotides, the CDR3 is TGTGCCAGCAGGCAGGGCCCTGAAGCTTTCTTT.

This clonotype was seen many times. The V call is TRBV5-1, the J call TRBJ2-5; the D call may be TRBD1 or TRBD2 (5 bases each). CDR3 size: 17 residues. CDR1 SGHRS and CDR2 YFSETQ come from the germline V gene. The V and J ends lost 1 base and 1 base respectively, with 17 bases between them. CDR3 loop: CASSLTLGREFQETQYF. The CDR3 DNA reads TGCGCCAGCAGCTTGACGCTCGGCAGGGAGTTCCAAGAGACCCAGTACTTC.

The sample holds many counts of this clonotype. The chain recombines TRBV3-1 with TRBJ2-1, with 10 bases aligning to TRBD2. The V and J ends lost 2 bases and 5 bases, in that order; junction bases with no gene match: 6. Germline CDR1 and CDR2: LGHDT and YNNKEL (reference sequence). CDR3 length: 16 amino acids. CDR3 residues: CASSQLAGASHNEQFF. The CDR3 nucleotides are TGTGCCAGCAGCCAACTAGCGGGAGCTTCCCACAATGAGCAGTTCTTC.

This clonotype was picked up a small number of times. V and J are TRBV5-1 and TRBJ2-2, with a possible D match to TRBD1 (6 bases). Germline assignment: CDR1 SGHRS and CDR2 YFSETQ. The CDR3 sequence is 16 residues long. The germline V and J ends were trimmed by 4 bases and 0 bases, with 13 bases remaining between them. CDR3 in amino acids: CASSHRDNSNTGELFF. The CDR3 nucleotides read TGCGCCAGCAGCCACCGGGACAACTCGAACACCGGGGAGCTGTTTTTT.

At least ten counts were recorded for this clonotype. The DNA of the CDR3 is TGCGCCAGCAGCTTCCTAAACGCGAACACTGAAGCTTTCTTT. This codes for CASSFLNANTEAFF. The V and J genes are TRBV5-1 and TRBJ1-1; no definite D call. V lost 2 bases and J lost 1, with 9 bases in between. The CDR3 extends over 14 amino acids. CDR1 and CDR2 (germline): SGHRS, YFSETQ.

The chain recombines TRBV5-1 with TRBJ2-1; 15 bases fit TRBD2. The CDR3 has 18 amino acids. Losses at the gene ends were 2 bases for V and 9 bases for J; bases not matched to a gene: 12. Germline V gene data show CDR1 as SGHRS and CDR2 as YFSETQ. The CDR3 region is CASSFLGLAGGPWGEQFF. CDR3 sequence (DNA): TGCGCCAGCAGCTTTCTCGGACTAGCGGGAGGGCCTTGGGGTGAGCAGTTCTTC.

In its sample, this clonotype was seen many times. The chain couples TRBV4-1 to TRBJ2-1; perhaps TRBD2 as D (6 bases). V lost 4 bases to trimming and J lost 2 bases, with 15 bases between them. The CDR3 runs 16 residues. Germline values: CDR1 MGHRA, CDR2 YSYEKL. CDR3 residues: CASSLEIGLTYNEQFF. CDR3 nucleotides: TGCGCCAGCAGCCTCGAGATCGGACTAACCTACAATGAGCAGTTCTTC.

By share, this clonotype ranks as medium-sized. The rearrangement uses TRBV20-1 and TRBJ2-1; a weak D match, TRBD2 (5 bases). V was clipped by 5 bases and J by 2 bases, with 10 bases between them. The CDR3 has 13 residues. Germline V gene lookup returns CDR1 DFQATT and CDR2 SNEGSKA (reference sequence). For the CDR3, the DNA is TGCAGTGCTGGAGGACTGGCCTACAATGAGCAGTTCTTC. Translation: CSAGGLAYNEQFF.

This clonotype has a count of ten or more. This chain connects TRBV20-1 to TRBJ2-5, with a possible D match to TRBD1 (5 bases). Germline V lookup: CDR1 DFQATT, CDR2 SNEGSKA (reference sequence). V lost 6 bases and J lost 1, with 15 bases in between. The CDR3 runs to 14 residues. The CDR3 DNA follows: TGCAGTGCCACCAGGGAATATGGCCAAGAGACCCAGTACTTC. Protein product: CSATREYGQETQYF.

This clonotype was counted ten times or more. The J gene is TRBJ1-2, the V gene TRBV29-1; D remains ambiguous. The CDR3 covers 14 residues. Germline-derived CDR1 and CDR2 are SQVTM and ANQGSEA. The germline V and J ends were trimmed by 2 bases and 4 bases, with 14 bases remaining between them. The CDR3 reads CSVESAGHFYGYTF. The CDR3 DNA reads TGCAGCGTTGAATCAGCGGGCCATTTCTATGGCTACACCTTC.

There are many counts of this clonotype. CDR3 sequence reads: CSARDPGQGYQPQHF. In DNA, the CDR3 is TGCAGTGCTAGAGATCCGGGACAGGGTTATCAGCCCCAGCATTTT. The chain uses TRBV20-1 and TRBJ1-5, with 9 bases matching TRBD1. The length of the CDR3 is 15 residues. Losses at the gene ends were 0 bases for V and 5 bases for J; bases not matched to a gene: 5. Per the germline V gene, CDR1 is DFQATT and CDR2 is SNEGSKA (reference sequence).

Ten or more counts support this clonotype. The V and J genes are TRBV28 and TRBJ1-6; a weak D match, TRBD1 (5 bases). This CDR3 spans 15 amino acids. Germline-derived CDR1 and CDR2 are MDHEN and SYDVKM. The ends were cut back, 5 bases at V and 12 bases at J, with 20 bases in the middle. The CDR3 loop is CASSPLRGTLKPLHF. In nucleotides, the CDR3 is TGTGCCAGCAGTCCCCTTCGGGGCACGTTGAAACCCCTCCACTTT.

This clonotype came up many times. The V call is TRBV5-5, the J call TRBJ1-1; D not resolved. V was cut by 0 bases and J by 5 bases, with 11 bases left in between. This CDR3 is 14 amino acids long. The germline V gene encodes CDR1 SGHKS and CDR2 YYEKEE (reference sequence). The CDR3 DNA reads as TGTGCCAGCAGCTTGGTTGACACTAGGACTGAAGCTTTCTTT. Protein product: CASSLVDTRTEAFF.